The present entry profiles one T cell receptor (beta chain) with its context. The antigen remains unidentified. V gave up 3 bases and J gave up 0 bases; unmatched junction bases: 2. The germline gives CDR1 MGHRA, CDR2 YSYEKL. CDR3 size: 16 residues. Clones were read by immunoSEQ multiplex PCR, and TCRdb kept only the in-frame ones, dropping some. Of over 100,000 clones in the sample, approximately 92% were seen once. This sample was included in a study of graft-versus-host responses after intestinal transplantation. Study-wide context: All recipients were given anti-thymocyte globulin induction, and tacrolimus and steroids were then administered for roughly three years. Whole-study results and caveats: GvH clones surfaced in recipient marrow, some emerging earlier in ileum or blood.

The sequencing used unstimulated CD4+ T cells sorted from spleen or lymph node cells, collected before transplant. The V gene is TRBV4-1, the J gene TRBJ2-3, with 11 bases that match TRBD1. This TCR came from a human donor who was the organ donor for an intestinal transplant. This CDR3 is CASSHRDRGSTDTQYF. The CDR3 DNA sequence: TGCGCCAGCAGCCATCGGGACAGGGGGAGCACAGATACGCAGTATTTT.